Sequencing of this TCR beta chain was carried out in a study of blood T cell repertoires in COVID-19. Study summary: The origin of the acute and convalescent COVID-19 samples was the United States, Italy and Spain. Sample material is recorded as cDNA or gDNA derived from T cells, B-cell-depleted T cells, or PBMCs.

How the authors handled the data: Quantification of nucleated cells was approximated via reference gene primer amplification. Method: immunoSEQ multiplex PCR; TCRdb's copy keeps in-frame clones and lacks some. V and J calls and clone size come straight from that table; D and trimming were deduced from the DNA. Of 100,000 or so clones in the sample, roughly 92% are singletons; the top ten hold under 7.5%. V gave up 3 bases and J gave up 6 bases, with 9 bases separating them. There are 13 residues in the CDR3. Per germline, CDR1 LNHDA and CDR2 SQIVND (reference sequence). This sequence originates from a woman aged 60 to 75 with active COVID-19. Sequenced: peripheral blood. The chain recombines TRBV19 with TRBJ1-3; possibly TRBD1 for D (5 bases). CDR3 in amino acids: CASSIQGKNTIYF. Written as DNA, the CDR3 is TGTGCCAGTAGTATTCAGGGCAAAAACACCATATATTTT.